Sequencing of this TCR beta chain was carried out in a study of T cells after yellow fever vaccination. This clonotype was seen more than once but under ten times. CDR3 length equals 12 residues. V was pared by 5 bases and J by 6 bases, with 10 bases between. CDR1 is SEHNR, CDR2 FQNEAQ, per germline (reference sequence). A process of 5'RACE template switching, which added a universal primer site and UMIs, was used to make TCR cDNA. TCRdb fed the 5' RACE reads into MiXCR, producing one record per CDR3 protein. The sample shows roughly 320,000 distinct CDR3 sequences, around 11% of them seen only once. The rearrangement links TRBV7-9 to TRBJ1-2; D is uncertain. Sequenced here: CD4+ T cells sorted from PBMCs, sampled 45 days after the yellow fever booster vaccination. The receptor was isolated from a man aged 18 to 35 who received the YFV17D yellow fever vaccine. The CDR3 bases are TGTGCCAGCAGCCCTGAGGCGGATGGCTACACCTTC. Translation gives CASSPEADGYTF.